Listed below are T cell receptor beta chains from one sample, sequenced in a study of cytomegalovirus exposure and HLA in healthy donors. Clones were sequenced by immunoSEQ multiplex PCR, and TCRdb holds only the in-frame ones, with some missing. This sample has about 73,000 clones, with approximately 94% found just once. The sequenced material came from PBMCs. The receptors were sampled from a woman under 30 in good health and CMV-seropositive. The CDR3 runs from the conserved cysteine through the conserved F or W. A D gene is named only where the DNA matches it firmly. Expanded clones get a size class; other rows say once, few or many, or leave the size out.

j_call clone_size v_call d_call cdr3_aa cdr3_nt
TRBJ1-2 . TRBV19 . CASKREGVRGYTF TGTGCCAGTAAGCGGGAGGGGGTTCGCGGCTACACCTTC
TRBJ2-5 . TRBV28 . CASREGWETQYF TGTGCCAGCAGGGAGGGGTGGGAGACCCAGTACTTC
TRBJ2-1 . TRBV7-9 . CASSLARGEQFF TGTGCCAGCAGCTTAGCCCGGGGTGAGCAGTTCTTC
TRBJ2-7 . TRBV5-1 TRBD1 CASSLKQGSSYEQYF TGCGCCAGCAGCTTAAAACAGGGGAGCTCCTACGAGCAGTACTTC
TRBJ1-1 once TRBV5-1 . CASSLSRGMTEAFF TGCGCCAGCAGCTTAAGTAGGGGAATGACTGAAGCTTTCTTT
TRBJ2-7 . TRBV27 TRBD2 CASSFASGKYEQYF TGTGCCAGCAGTTTCGCTAGCGGGAAATACGAGCAGTACTTC
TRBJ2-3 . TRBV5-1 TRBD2 CASNPEGLAGGGTDTQYF TGCGCCAGCAACCCTGAGGGGTTAGCGGGGGGAGGCACAGATACGCAGTATTTT
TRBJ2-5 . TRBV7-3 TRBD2 CASSLTGGREATQYF TGTGCCAGCAGCTTAACGGGCGGGAGGGAAGCGACCCAGTACTTC
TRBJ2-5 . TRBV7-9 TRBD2 CASTGAGGFKETQYF TGTGCCAGCACCGGAGCGGGGGGCTTTAAAGAGACCCAGTACTTC
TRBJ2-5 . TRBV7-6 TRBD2 CASSFGTSGGDRETQYF TGTGCCAGCAGCTTCGGGACTAGCGGGGGGGATAGAGAGACCCAGTACTTC
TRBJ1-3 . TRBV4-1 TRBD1 CASSQGQFSGNTIYF TGCGCCAGCAGCCAGGGACAGTTCTCTGGAAACACCATATATTTT
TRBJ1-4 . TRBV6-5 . CASSYSPARSWEKLFF TGTGCCAGCAGTTACTCCCCAGCTCGGAGCTGGGAAAAACTGTTTTTT
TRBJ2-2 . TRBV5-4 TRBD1 CASSGGMTGSTNTGELFF TGTGCCAGCAGCGGAGGAATGACAGGGTCTACGAACACCGGGGAGCTGTTTTTT
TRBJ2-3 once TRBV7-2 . CASSLARVGADTQYF TGTGCCAGCAGCTTAGCCAGGGTGGGCGCAGATACGCAGTATTTT
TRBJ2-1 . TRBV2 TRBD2 CASRGTSGTYNEQFF TGTGCCAGCAGAGGGACTAGCGGGACCTACAATGAGCAGTTCTTC
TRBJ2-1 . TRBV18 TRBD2 CASSPPGLASNNEQFF TGTGCCAGCTCACCCCCGGGACTAGCGTCGAACAATGAGCAGTTCTTC
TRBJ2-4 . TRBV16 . CASSPSGTLDIQYF TGTGCCAGCAGCCCATCCGGGACACTTGACATTCAGTACTTC
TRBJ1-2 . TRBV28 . CASSEDYGYTF TGTGCCAGCAGTGAGGATTATGGCTACACCTTC
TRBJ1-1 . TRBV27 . CASSSRPNTEAFF TGTGCCAGCAGTTCCCGTCCGAACACTGAAGCTTTCTTT
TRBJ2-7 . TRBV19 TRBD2 CASSPGLAGGSRHEQYF TGTGCCAGTAGTCCAGGACTAGCGGGGGGAAGTAGGCACGAGCAGTACTTC
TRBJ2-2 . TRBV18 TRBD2 CASSPGAGVAGELFF TGTGCCAGCTCACCAGGAGCGGGAGTGGCCGGGGAGCTGTTTTTT
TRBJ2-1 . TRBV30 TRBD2 CAWSGTSGRVDEQFF TGTGCCTGGTCCGGGACTAGCGGGAGAGTCGATGAGCAGTTCTTC
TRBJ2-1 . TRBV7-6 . CASSQTSFNEQFF TGTGCCAGCAGCCAAACTAGCTTCAATGAGCAGTTCTTC
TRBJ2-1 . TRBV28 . CASSLPRLDFSGDNEQFF TGTGCCAGCAGTCTGCCTCGACTAGACTTTTCCGGTGACAATGAGCAGTTCTTC
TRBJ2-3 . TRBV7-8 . CASSQDTDTQYF TGTGCCAGCAGCCAGGACACAGATACGCAGTATTTT
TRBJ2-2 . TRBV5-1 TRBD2 CASSLSGSKAGELFF TGCGCCAGCAGCTTAAGCGGGAGTAAGGCCGGGGAGCTGTTTTTT
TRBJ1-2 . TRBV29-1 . CSVGSRASNYGYTF TGCAGCGTTGGTAGCAGGGCCTCTAACTATGGCTACACCTTC
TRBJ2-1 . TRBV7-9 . CASSLGGGLNDEQFF TGTGCCAGCAGCTTAGGAGGGGGTTTGAACGATGAGCAGTTCTTC
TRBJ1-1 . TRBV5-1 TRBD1 CASSDRQGWKTEAFF TGCGCCAGCAGCGATAGACAGGGCTGGAAGACTGAAGCTTTCTTT
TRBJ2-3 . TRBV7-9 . CATGTFTDTQYF TGTGCCACCGGGACTTTCACAGATACGCAGTATTTT
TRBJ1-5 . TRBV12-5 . CASGISGGEQPQHF TGTGCTAGTGGAATCAGCGGAGGGGAACAGCCCCAGCATTTT
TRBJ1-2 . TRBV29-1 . CSVLVFYGYTF TGCAGCGTCCTTGTCTTCTATGGCTACACCTTC
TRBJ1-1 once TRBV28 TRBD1 CASSRGTEAFF TGTGCCAGCAGCAGGGGGACTGAAGCTTTCTTT
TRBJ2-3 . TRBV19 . CASSITGGAGTDTQYF TGTGCCAGTAGTATAACCGGCGGGGCCGGTACAGATACGCAGTATTTT
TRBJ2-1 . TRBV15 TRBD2 CATKGAGGRSYNEQFF TGTGCCACCAAAGGAGCGGGGGGGCGTTCCTACAATGAGCAGTTCTTC
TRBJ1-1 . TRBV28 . CASSLVRWNTEAFF TGTGCCAGCAGTTTGGTACGGTGGAACACTGAAGCTTTCTTT